Sequencing of this T cell receptor (beta chain) was carried out in a study of monozygotic twins with inflammatory bowel disease. Germline lookup yields CDR1 SGHTA and CDR2 FQGNSA. The CDR3 loop spans 16 amino acids. With the 5' RACE reads reprocessed, TCRdb shows one record per CDR3 protein and no DNA. The table counts 350,000 to 550,000 distinct CDR3 sequences; about 2.6% lies in the top ten. The sample was blood. The chain couples TRBV7-2 to TRBJ2-1. This receptor was taken from a human donor with ulcerative colitis or Crohn's disease, or a healthy co-twin of an affected twin (not recorded which). The CDR3 protein is CASSLAAASSYNEQFF.